A selection of T cell receptor beta chains follows, all from one sample in a study of blood T cell repertoires in COVID-19. The method was immunoSEQ multiplex PCR; TCRdb's version includes in-frame clones alone and lacks a portion of them. The data hold 200,000 to 250,000 clones, with about 87% observed a single time. The sequenced sample consisted of peripheral blood. The source of these receptors is a man in his sixties or seventies with acute or convalescent COVID-19. CDR3s include the opening cysteine and the closing phenylalanine or tryptophan. Each record gives: V gene, clone size, CDR3 protein. The size entry is marked missing in some rows and otherwise reads once, few, many or a size class.

TRBV7-7,.,CASSLEASRGETQYF
TRBV5-1,.,CASSSEGSPLHF
TRBV6-5,.,CASSLMDRDNEQFF
TRBV19,.,CASYRTGTPGAFF
TRBV14,.,CASSLAGGYTEAFF
TRBV2,once,CASMDTTGRNSPLHF
TRBV9,.,CASSLTDNPYGYTF
TRBV7-3,few,CASSLMGTGNRYEQYF
TRBV10-3,.,CAISESVGGGYNEQFF
TRBV15,.,CATSRRLAGANEQFF
TRBV18,.,CASSLFNDGYTF
TRBV4-3,.,CASSQDRQGTEAFF
TRBV19,.,CATASGLIPQHF
TRBV6-5,.,CASRGQGRGGNTIYF
TRBV5-1,.,CASSLGGTATYEQYF
TRBV28,.,CASTLRSPSIQYF
TRBV5-8,.,CASKPRAGGGYTF
TRBV2,.,CASSNLQGLLSEKLFF
TRBV28,many,CASSLMYAPGKYSNQPQHF
TRBV28,.,CASSKTSGRGVDEQFF
TRBV2,few,CASSEPGQMGTEAFF
TRBV5-6,.,CASSLGNIGGQETQYF
TRBV5-6,.,CASSLRRAQYF
TRBV12-5,.,CASGLDRGGNQPQHF
TRBV3-1/TRBV3-2,.,CASSPPGQLDNEQFF
TRBV24-1,once,CATSDGYSNQPQHF
TRBV12-5,.,CASGLVLAGGWDEQFF
TRBV5-8,.,CASSLGAGTEAFF
TRBV2,once,CASSVFGAVSNQPQHF
TRBV7-2,.,CASSLVRYYEQYF
TRBV7-2,.,CASSLGTSGTYNEQFF
TRBV28,.,CASSPTLGIGTQYF
TRBV7-9,.,CASSPNRQVGNTIYF
TRBV5-6,.,CASSVDRGLGEAFF
TRBV30,.,CAWSNLEGSQPQHF